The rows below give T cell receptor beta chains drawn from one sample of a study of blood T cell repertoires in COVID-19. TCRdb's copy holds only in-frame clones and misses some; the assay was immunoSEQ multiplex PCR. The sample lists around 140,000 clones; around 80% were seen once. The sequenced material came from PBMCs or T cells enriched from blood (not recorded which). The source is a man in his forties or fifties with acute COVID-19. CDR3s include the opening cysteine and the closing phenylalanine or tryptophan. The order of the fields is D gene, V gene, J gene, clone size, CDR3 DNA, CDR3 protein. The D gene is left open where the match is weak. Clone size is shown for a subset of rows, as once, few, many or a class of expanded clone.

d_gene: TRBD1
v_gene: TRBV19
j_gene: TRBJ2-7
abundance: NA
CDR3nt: TGTGCCAGTAGTAGGGGACAGGGGACCTACGAGCAGTACTTC
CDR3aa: CASSRGQGTYEQYF

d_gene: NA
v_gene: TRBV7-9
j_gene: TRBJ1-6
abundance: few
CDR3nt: TGTGCCAGCAGCTTCAATACGGCCCTCCACTTT
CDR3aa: CASSFNTALHF

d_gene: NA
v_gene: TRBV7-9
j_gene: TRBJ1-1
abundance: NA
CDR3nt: TGTGCCAGCAGCTTACAGGGGCCGAACACTGAAGCTTTCTTT
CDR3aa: CASSLQGPNTEAFF

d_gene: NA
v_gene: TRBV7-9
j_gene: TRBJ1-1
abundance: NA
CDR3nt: TGTGCCAGCAGCTTAAACCCGGGGACTGAAGCTTTCTTT
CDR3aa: CASSLNPGTEAFF

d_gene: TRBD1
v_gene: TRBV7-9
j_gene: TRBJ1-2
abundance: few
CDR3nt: TGTGCCAGCAGCCGGGACAGGGTTGGCTATGGCTACACCTTC
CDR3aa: CASSRDRVGYGYTF

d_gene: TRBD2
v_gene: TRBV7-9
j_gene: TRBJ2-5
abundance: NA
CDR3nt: TGTGCCAGCAGCTTAGCCTTGACTAGCGGGAGAAAAGAGACCCAGTACTTC
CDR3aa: CASSLALTSGRKETQYF

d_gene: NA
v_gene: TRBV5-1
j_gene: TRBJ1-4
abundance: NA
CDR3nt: TGCGCCAGCAGCTTGGAGCCCCCTCGGGGAACTAATGAAAAACTGTTTTTT
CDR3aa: CASSLEPPRGTNEKLFF

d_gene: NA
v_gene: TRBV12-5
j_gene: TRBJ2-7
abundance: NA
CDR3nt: TGTGCTAGTGGTTTGGTACCGGGGGTCGAGCAGTACTTC
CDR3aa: CASGLVPGVEQYF

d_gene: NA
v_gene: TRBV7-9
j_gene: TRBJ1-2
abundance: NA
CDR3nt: TGTGCCAGCAGCTTTTCTAACAGGGAGAGGAACTATGGCTACACCTTC
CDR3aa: CASSFSNRERNYGYTF

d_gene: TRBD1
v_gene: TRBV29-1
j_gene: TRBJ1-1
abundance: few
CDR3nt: TGCAGCGTTGGGGGACAGCTAAACACTGAAGCTTTCTTT
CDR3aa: CSVGGQLNTEAFF

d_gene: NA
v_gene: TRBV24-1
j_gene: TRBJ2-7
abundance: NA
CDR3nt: TGTGCCACCAGTGAGGTTGCCCGGGGAAACTACGAGCAGTACTTC
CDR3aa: CATSEVARGNYEQYF

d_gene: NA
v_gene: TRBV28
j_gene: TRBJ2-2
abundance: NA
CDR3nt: TGTGCCAGCTTAGGGGGTAACACCGGGGAGCTGTTTTTT
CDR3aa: CASLGGNTGELFF

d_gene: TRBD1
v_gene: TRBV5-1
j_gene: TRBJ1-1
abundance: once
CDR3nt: TGCGCCAGCTGGGGACAGCCAAACACTGAAGCTTTCTTT
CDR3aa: CASWGQPNTEAFF

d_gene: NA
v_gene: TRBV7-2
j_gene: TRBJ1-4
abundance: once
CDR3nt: TGTGCCAGCAGCTTATCAGGTTTTAATGAAAAACTGTTTTTT
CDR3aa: CASSLSGFNEKLFF

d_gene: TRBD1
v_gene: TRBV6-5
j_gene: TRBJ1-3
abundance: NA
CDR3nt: TGTGCCAGCAGGATGGACAGGGAAAGAGACACCATATATTTT
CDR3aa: CASRMDRERDTIYF

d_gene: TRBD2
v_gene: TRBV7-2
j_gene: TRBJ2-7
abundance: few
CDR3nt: TGTGCCAGCAGCTTAGTTACTAGCGGACTAAAGGACGAGCAGTACTTC
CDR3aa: CASSLVTSGLKDEQYF

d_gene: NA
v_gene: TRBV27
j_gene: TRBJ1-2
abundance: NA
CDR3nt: TGTGCCAGCAGTCCCCGCGGGGGCCTCTATGGCTACACCTTC
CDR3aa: CASSPRGGLYGYTF

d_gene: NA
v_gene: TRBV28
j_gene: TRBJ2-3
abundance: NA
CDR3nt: TGTGCCAGCAGTTTAGGTCTGAGTGGAGATACGCAGTATTTT
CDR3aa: CASSLGLSGDTQYF

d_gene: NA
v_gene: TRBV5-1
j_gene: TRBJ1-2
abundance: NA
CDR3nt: TGCGCCAGCAGCTTGGACAGGGAACAGTATGGCTACACCTTC
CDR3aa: CASSLDREQYGYTF

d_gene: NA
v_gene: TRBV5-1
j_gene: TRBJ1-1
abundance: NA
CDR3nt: TGCGCCAGCAGCACTGGACAGATGAACACTGAAGCTTTCTTT
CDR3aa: CASSTGQMNTEAFF

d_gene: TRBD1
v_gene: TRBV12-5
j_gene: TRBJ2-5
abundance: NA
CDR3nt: TGTGCTAGTGGTTTGGGACAGGGGGACGGAGAGACCCAGTACTTC
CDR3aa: CASGLGQGDGETQYF

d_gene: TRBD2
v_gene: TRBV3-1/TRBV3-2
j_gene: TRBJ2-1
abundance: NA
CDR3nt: TGTGCCAGCAGCCTCAGGACTAGCGGGGCCGCCTACAATGAGCAGTTCTTC
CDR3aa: CASSLRTSGAAYNEQFF

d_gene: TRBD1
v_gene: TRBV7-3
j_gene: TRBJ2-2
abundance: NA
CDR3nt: TGTGCCAGCAGGGACAGGGCGGGAACCGGGGAGCTGTTTTTT
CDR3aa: CASRDRAGTGELFF

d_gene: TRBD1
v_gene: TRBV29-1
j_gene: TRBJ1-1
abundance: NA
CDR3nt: TGCAGCGTTGAAGGACAGGGGGACACTGAAGCTTTCTTT
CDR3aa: CSVEGQGDTEAFF

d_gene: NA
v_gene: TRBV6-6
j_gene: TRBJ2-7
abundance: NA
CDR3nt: TGTGCCAGCAGTCGCGGGTTCTCCTACGAGCAGTACTTC
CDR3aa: CASSRGFSYEQYF

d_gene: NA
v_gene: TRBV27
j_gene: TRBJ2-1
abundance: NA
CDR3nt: TGTGCCAGCAGTTTGAAGGCGGGCAGGGAGGTAATTTGGGATGACAATGAGCAGTTCTTC
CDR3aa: CASSLKAGREVIWDDNEQFF

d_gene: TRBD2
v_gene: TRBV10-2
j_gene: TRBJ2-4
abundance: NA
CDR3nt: TGCGCCAGCAGTGAGAGGCTAGCGGGGGGTCTAGCCAAAAACATTCAGTACTTC
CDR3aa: CASSERLAGGLAKNIQYF

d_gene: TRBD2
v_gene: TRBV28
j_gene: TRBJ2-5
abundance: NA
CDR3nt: TGTGCCAGCAGTTTGACTAGCGGAGGGGAGACCCAGTACTTC
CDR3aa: CASSLTSGGETQYF

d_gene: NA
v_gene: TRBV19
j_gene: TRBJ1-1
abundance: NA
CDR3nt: TGTGCCAGTGCACCCCGCCGGGACATTCAGGACGCTTTCTTT
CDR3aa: CASAPRRDIQDAFF

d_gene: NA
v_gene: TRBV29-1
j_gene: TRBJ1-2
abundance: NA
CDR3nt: TGCAGCGTTATTGGGCAGTTGAAGGGCTACACCTTC
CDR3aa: CSVIGQLKGYTF